These 8 T cell receptor beta chains were sequenced from one sample in a study of T cells in women clearing cervical HPV infection. Some clones are missing from TCRdb's copy, which holds only in-frame ones; the method was immunoSEQ multiplex PCR. Its table lists tens of thousands of clones. Sample: blood buffy coat. These TCRs come from a woman aged 18-70 years with a cervical HPV16 infection that either progressed to CIN3+ or cleared (not recorded which).

About this clone: The read terminates 3 residues ahead of where the CDR3 ends, so the germline J gene completes it. The chain is built from TRBV7-8 and TRBJ2-2, with D tentatively TRBD1 (5 bases). V lost 4 bases, J lost 0 bases, and 18 bases lay in between. From germline, CDR1 is SGHVS and CDR2 FQNEAQ. There are 18 residues in the CDR3. CDR3 loop: CASSSIIGAISNTGELFF. The covered CDR3 bases are TGTGCCAGCAGCTCGATTATAGGGGCGATTTCGAACACCGGGGAG.

Notes on this clone: The read ends 3 residues before the CDR3 terminus; that terminus is restored from the germline J gene. This chain uses TRBV13 with TRBJ1-1; possibly TRBD1 for D (6 bases). Per germline, CDR1 PRHDT and CDR2 FYEKMQ (reference sequence). The length of the CDR3 is 13 residues. V was cut by 0 bases and J by 5 bases, with 7 bases left in between. CDR3 sequence: CASSLGQGTEAFF. The DNA read from the CDR3 is TGTGCCAGCAGCTTAGGCCAGGGGACTGAA.

A word on this clone: The CDR3 extends 3 residues past the end of the read, so its final part is completed from the germline J gene. This chain joins TRBV5-4 and TRBJ1-1; D is unclear. V was pared by 3 bases and J by 3 bases, with 15 bases between. The CDR3 has 15 residues. Germline V gives CDR1 SGHNT, CDR2 YYREEE (reference sequence). The CDR3 is CASSSEYTLDTEAFF. The DNA read from the CDR3 is TGTGCCAGCAGCTCCGAATATACATTGGACACTGAA. Full variable domain (missing parts from reference TRBV5-4 and TRBJ1-1): ETGVTQSPTHLIKTRGQQVTLRCSSQSGHNTVSWYQQALGQGPQFIFQYYREEENGRGNFPPRFSGLQFPNYSSELNVNALELDDSALYLCASSSEYTLDTEAFFGQGTRLTVV.

To note about this clone: The read comes to an end 3 residues before the CDR3 does, leaving the germline J gene to fill in the end. The chain carries TRBV7-8 and TRBJ1-1; TRBD1 matches 7 bases. CDR1 is SGHVS, CDR2 FQNEAQ, per germline. This CDR3 has 18 amino acids. Trimming removed 3 bases from V and 1 base from J; junction bases left unmatched: 14. The CDR3 region is CASSFSSAGQIQNTEAFF. The CDR3 bases that were read are TGTGCCAGCAGCTTCAGCTCCGCGGGACAGATTCAGAACACTGAA.

Details on this clone: The read ends 3 residues before the CDR3 terminus; that terminus is restored from the germline J gene. The rearrangement joins TRBV5-1 to TRBJ2-2; 11 bases line up with TRBD2. There are 17 residues in the CDR3. Germline V gene data show CDR1 as SGHRS and CDR2 as YFSETQ. The ends lost 3 bases at V and 7 bases at J; junction bases unmatched: 11. The DNA read from the CDR3 is TGCGCCAGCAGCTCCCTTAGCGGGGGGGCTTCTCTCGGGGAG. Its protein product is CASSSLSGGASLGE. The full-length CDR3 reads as CASSSLSGGASLGELFF.

Worth noting for this clone: With the read ending 3 residues before the CDR3 end, the germline J gene is used to fill in that end. The chain employs TRBV11-3 and TRBJ1-2; D is ambiguous. The CDR3 loop spans 15 amino acids. V was cut by 5 bases and J by 1 base, with 14 bases left in between. Germline V lookup: CDR1 SGHNT, CDR2 YENEEA. CDR3 DNA, as far as it was read: TGTGCCAGCAGCCCGACCCCAGGCAGTAACTATGGC. It is translated as CASSPTPGSNYG. The full CDR3 protein is CASSPTPGSNYGYTF.

About this clone: The DNA ends 3 residues before the CDR3 does, and the rest of the CDR3 is filled in from the germline J gene. The chain combines TRBV14 with TRBJ2-3; 7 bases line up with TRBD2. The germline CDR1 and CDR2 sequences are SGHDN and FVKESK. This CDR3 contains 15 residues. The part of the CDR3 DNA that was read is TGTGCCAGCAGCCAATGGGACTACGGTCGAAAGACG. Its protein is CASSQWDYGRKT. The entire CDR3 protein reads CASSQWDYGRKTQYF.

Notes on this clone: The CDR3 end lies 3 residues beyond the end of the read and is filled in from the germline J gene. The chain uses TRBV24-1 and TRBJ2-7, with 7 nucleotides matching TRBD1. The CDR3 is made up of 15 amino acids. Trimming took 9 bases from V and 1 from J; bases not matched to a gene: 11. Germline CDR1 is KGHDR and CDR2 is SFDVKD. The sequenced CDR3 bases are TGTGCCACCGAGCTTGGACAGGTGATATCCTACGAG. Amino acid sequence: CATELGQVISYE. The complete CDR3 protein is CATELGQVISYEQYF.